There are a few counts of the clone carrying this T cell receptor beta chain. Its target is not known. V lost 4 bases to trimming and J lost 6 bases, with 11 bases between them. The CDR3 extends over 14 amino acids. Germline-derived CDR1 and CDR2 are KGHDR and SFDVKD. These data belong to a study of identical twins. Findings and limits, study-wide: Interpretation of the results relied on cross-sectional statistical analysis and not on following the same donors.

Each CDR3 protein gets one entry after TCRdb re-called the 5' RACE reads with MiXCR. The sample carries 700,000 or so distinct CDR3 sequences, 21% recorded once. This sample also appeared in a second study, on T cells expressing NK-cell markers. That source reports: In a handful of donors, dominant NKG2C+ clonotypes were roughly 1.0-7.5% of CD8+ T cells.

The sample consisted of PBMCs. This TCR was recovered from a woman under 30 in good health. This chain connects TRBV24-1 to TRBJ2-2, with no clear D. CDR3 sequence: CATSDPKGPGELFF. DNA of the CDR3: TGTGCCACCAGTGACCCAAAGGGCCCCGGGGAGCTGTTTTTT.